This T cell receptor beta chain is drawn from a study of Graves' ophthalmopathy and Graves' hyperthyroidism. Study observations and caveats: The model's ophthalmopathy progression predictions had less than 71% sensitivity and less than 85% specificity. Blood also contained most of the expanded thyroid clonotypes above 0.001 frequency.

RNA transcripts were the source from which TCR beta CDR3 regions were amplified. The workflow started with a first-round RT-PCR run with HTBI primers and then moved on to a second-round multiplex PCR. TCRdb reprocessed the multiplex PCR reads with MiXCR, giving one entry per CDR3 protein. The table records about 220,000 distinct CDR3 sequences, roughly 21% of them present only once. The V end lost 5 bases, the J end lost 0 bases, and 11 bases lay between the germline ends. Germline V lookup: CDR1 MDHEN, CDR2 SYDVKM. CDR3 length equals 15 residues. With respect to this clonotype: Its antigen remains unknown.

The chain has TRBV28 and TRBJ1-3; D remains ambiguous. The sequenced material came from peripheral blood. The TCR sequence derives from a woman in her 50s with Graves' ophthalmopathy. In nucleotides, the CDR3 is TGTGCCAGCAGTCAATCAGTAGTCTCTGGAAACACCATATATTTT. Protein: CASSQSVVSGNTIYF.